These T cell receptor beta chains were read from a single sample in a study of shared T cell receptors in the human thymus. Assay: immunoSEQ multiplex PCR; the TCRdb copy retains only in-frame clones and omits some. The sample yields about 660,000 clones, approximately 90% seen once. These records were also assigned to another study, of human thymus T cells.

Sequenced sample: thymocytes. The receptors originated from a boy younger than two with a congenital heart defect. Each CDR3 is given with its conserved first and last residue. D genes are given only for firm matches. Size is omitted from some rows. Given values are once, few, many or a class for expanded clones.

d_gene	v_gene	abundance	j_gene	CDR3nt	CDR3aa
TRBD1	TRBV5-6	few	TRBJ2-3	TGTGCCAGCAGCCAGGGGGCAGCGGGTACCGATACGCAGTATTTT	CASSQGAAGTDTQYF
TRBD1	TRBV4-1	NA	TRBJ2-7	TGCGCCAGCAGCCCCCTAGGACAGGGTTACGAGCAGTACTTC	CASSPLGQGYEQYF
TRBD1	TRBV10-3	NA	TRBJ1-2	TGTGCCATCAGCGCCGGGACAGAGGGCTACACCTTC	CAISAGTEGYTF
TRBD1	TRBV9	NA	TRBJ1-1	TGTGCCAGCAGCGTAGTCCAACTACAGGGGGCTATGAACACTGAAGCTTTCTTT	CASSVVQLQGAMNTEAFF
NA	TRBV28	few	TRBJ1-5	TGTGCCAGCAGTTCCCCGGACACGGCCAAGGGCAATCAGCCCCAGCATTTT	CASSSPDTAKGNQPQHF
NA	TRBV28	NA	TRBJ2-7	TGTGCCAGCAGTCCGGCGGGATACGCGTACGAGCAGTACTTC	CASSPAGYAYEQYF
TRBD2	TRBV13	NA	TRBJ2-1	TGTGCCAGCAGCCTCCGCCCCGGGACTACAATCAATGAGCAGTTCTTC	CASSLRPGTTINEQFF
NA	TRBV5-6	NA	TRBJ2-5	TGTGCCAGCACCAGACAGAAAGAGACCCAGTACTTC	CASTRQKETQYF
NA	TRBV18	NA	TRBJ1-1	TGTGCCAGCTCACCCCGGGTATCTGAAGCTTTCTTT	CASSPRVSEAFF
NA	TRBV2	once	TRBJ2-1	TGTGCCAGCACCCCGGGACTCCCCTCCCGGCAGTTCTTC	CASTPGLPSRQFF
TRBD1	TRBV6-5	NA	TRBJ1-2	TGTGCCAGCAGCTCCGTCCGGACAGGCGGAGATGGCTACACCTTC	CASSSVRTGGDGYTF
TRBD2	TRBV7-9	NA	TRBJ2-1	TGTGCCAGCAGCTTAGGGGCCCTAGCGGGGTCCTTGGAGCAGTTCTTC	CASSLGALAGSLEQFF
NA	TRBV4-3	NA	TRBJ1-3	TGCGCCAGCAGAGACCGGGTCCTCTCTGGAAACACCATATATTTT	CASRDRVLSGNTIYF
NA	TRBV2	once	TRBJ2-5	TGTGCCCAGCCGGCTAGCCAAGAGACCCAGTACTTC	CAQPASQETQYF
TRBD2	TRBV6-5	NA	TRBJ2-5	TGTGCCAGCAGTTACTCCGGGGGGGCGCGGGTCGAGACCCAGTACTTC	CASSYSGGARVETQYF
NA	TRBV27	NA	TRBJ1-5	TGTGCCAGCAATAACGGGGAGAGCAATCAGCCCCAGCATTTT	CASNNGESNQPQHF
TRBD1	TRBV18	once	TRBJ2-3	TGTGCCAGCTCACCACGGGGACAGGGCCGCACAGATACGCAGTATTTT	CASSPRGQGRTDTQYF
NA	TRBV6-1	once	TRBJ1-5	TGTGCCAGCAGTTATTGGACAGGCAATCAGCCCCAGCATTTT	CASSYWTGNQPQHF
NA	TRBV6-5	NA	TRBJ1-5	TGTGCCAGCAGCACGGGGGGCTTTAATCAGCCCCAGCATTTT	CASSTGGFNQPQHF
TRBD2	TRBV28	NA	TRBJ2-3	TGTGCCAGCAGTTTTGATTCCGGTGAAGCGGGGGCCCGATACCCCCTCACAGATACGCAGTATTTT	CASSFDSGEAGARYPLTDTQYF
TRBD1	TRBV6-1	NA	TRBJ1-4	TGTGCCAGCAGTGAGGACAGGTTTAATGAAAAACTGTTTTTT	CASSEDRFNEKLFF
NA	TRBV30	NA	TRBJ1-3	TGTGCCTGGAGTGTAGGGGGTCGCTCTGGAAACACCATATATTTT	CAWSVGGRSGNTIYF
NA	TRBV5-1	once	TRBJ1-3	TGCGCCAGCAGCCGTGTACCCGCGAAAAGGGGCAGCCCATACTCTGGAAACACCATATATTTT	CASSRVPAKRGSPYSGNTIYF